The rows below give T cell receptor beta chains drawn from one sample of a study of technical replicates of blood from a few donors. Generated by immunoSEQ multiplex PCR, the TCRdb table keeps only in-frame clones and is missing some. This table holds 65,000 to 85,000 clones, 95% to 97% found once. Material: T cells isolated from PBMCs. The receptors were sampled from a human donor in good health. The CDR3 runs from the conserved cysteine through the conserved F or W. The D gene is left open where the match is weak. The size entry is marked missing in some rows and otherwise reads once, few, many or a size class.

J gene	D gene	V gene	clone size	CDR3 DNA	CDR3 protein
TRBJ2-3	-	TRBV5-1	-	TGCGCCAGCAGCTTGGCCCCGGCAGATACGCAGTATTTT	CASSLAPADTQYF
TRBJ2-1	TRBD2	TRBV19	-	TGTGCCAGTAGTGGACTAGCGGGACCTGCGCTCTTC	CASSGLAGPALF
TRBJ2-3	-	TRBV4-2	-	TGTGCCAGCAGCCAAGGTCCCGGGATCGGGACAGATACGCAGTATTTT	CASSQGPGIGTDTQYF
TRBJ1-2	-	TRBV6-1	once	TGTGCCACCCGGCAGGAGGGTACGGACTATGGCTACACCTTC	CATRQEGTDYGYTF
TRBJ1-3	-	TRBV5-1	-	TGCGCCAGCAGCTTGGTATTAGCGGGTTCTGGAAACACCATATATTTT	CASSLVLAGSGNTIYF
TRBJ2-1	TRBD2	TRBV30	-	TGTGCCTGGAGTTCCGGGACTAGCCTCGGTGAGCAGTTCTTC	CAWSSGTSLGEQFF
TRBJ2-5	TRBD1	TRBV7-9	-	TGTGCCAGCAGCCCACAGACAGGGGTGGTAGGAGAGACCCAGTACTTC	CASSPQTGVVGETQYF
TRBJ1-1	-	TRBV5-1	-	TGCGCCAGCAGCTTGGGGACAGATGAAGCTTTCTTT	CASSLGTDEAFF
TRBJ2-5	-	TRBV18	once	TGTGCCAGCTCAAACGCAGGGATGGAAGAGACCCAGTACTTC	CASSNAGMEETQYF
TRBJ1-2	-	TRBV9	once	TGTGCCAGCAGCGTTGAGACAGGCTATGGCTACACCTTC	CASSVETGYGYTF
TRBJ1-4	-	TRBV28	-	TGTGCCAGCAGCACACCCGGGACACAGAATGAAAAACTGTTTTTT	CASSTPGTQNEKLFF
TRBJ1-4	TRBD1	TRBV6-5	-	TGTGCCAGCAGTCGAGCAGGGGGCGAAAAACTGTTTTTT	CASSRAGGEKLFF
TRBJ2-7	-	TRBV11-2	-	TGTGCCAGCAGCTTAGTGGGGCATAAGGAGCAGTACTTC	CASSLVGHKEQYF
TRBJ1-1	TRBD1	TRBV6-1	once	TGTGCCAGCAGTACAGGGGACCTAAAGAACACTGAAGCTTTCTTT	CASSTGDLKNTEAFF
TRBJ2-5	TRBD1	TRBV30	-	TGTGCCTGGAGTGCATACAGGGGCGAGGGTCAAGAGACCCAGTACTTC	CAWSAYRGEGQETQYF
TRBJ2-3	TRBD2	TRBV30	-	TGTGCCGGGAGTAGCGGGAGGGAAGGCCCAGATACGCAGTATTTT	CAGSSGREGPDTQYF
TRBJ2-1	TRBD2	TRBV5-1	-	TGCGCCAGCAGCTTGGCGGGAGGCACCTACAATGAGCAGTTCTTC	CASSLAGGTYNEQFF
TRBJ2-5	TRBD2	TRBV4-1	-	TGCGCCAGCAGCCAAGATCCCGCGGGAGTGAGGGAGACCCAGTACTTC	CASSQDPAGVRETQYF
TRBJ2-1	-	TRBV11-2	-	TGTGCCAGCAGCCCGCGGGTCACTTCCAATGAGCAGTTCTTC	CASSPRVTSNEQFF
TRBJ2-2	-	TRBV15	few	TGTGCCACCAGCAGGGGAGGCGCGAACACCGGGGAGCTGTTTTTT	CATSRGGANTGELFF
TRBJ1-4	-	TRBV7-8	-	TGTGCCAGCAGCTTAGTACCCCAGGGGTGGGATGAAAAACTGTTTTTT	CASSLVPQGWDEKLFF
TRBJ1-3	-	TRBV5-3	-	TGTGCCAGAAGCTTTTCAGAACCCCTCTCTGGAAACACCATATATTTT	CARSFSEPLSGNTIYF
TRBJ2-1	-	TRBV19	-	TGTGCCAGTAGTATAGGTTTAGGGGGAGAACTCAATGAGCAGTTCTTC	CASSIGLGGELNEQFF
TRBJ2-1	TRBD2	TRBV5-1	-	TGCGCCAGCAGCTCTGCTAGCGGGAGCTACAATGAGCAGTTCTTC	CASSSASGSYNEQFF
TRBJ1-1	-	TRBV9	-	TGTGCCAGCAGGTCTGGGGGCGACTTGAACACTGAAGCTTTCTTT	CASRSGGDLNTEAFF
TRBJ2-1	TRBD2	TRBV10-1	-	TGCGCCAGCAGTGGAAGGCGGGAGGGCCCTCGGGAGCAGTTCTTC	CASSGRREGPREQFF
TRBJ2-7	-	TRBV9	-	TGTGCCAGCAGCGTAGGTGCTAGAGCCTACGAGCAGTACTTC	CASSVGARAYEQYF
TRBJ1-1	-	TRBV11-3	-	TGTGCCAGCAGCTTAGATTACGGGGGTCGGAACACTGAAGCTTTCTTT	CASSLDYGGRNTEAFF
TRBJ1-2	TRBD1	TRBV30	-	TGTGCCTGGAGTGAAGGGGGCGCGGGTGGCTACACCTTC	CAWSEGGAGGYTF
TRBJ2-3	-	TRBV6-5	-	TGTGCCAGCAGTTACTCTCTAGCGAGAAGGTTCGATACGCAGTATTTT	CASSYSLARRFDTQYF
TRBJ1-1	TRBD1	TRBV27	few	TGTGCCAGCAGTTTATCGGGGGACAGTGAAGCTTTCTTT	CASSLSGDSEAFF
TRBJ2-3	TRBD2	TRBV7-7	-	TGTGCTAGCAGCTTCGGACTAGCGGGAAAGGCGACAGATACGCAGTATTTT	CASSFGLAGKATDTQYF
TRBJ2-3	-	TRBV7-6	-	TGTGCCAGCAGCCAAAGGGGGAGTACCACAGATACGCAGTATTTT	CASSQRGSTTDTQYF
TRBJ2-7	-	TRBV6-1	-	TGTGCCAGCAGTGAAGCGGGAGTCGACGAGCAGTACTTC	CASSEAGVDEQYF
TRBJ2-7	-	TRBV20-1	-	TGCAGTGCTGGTGAGTTTGGCGAGCAGTACTTC	CSAGEFGEQYF
TRBJ2-1	TRBD2	TRBV28	-	TGTGCCAGCAAAAAGGCGGGAGGCGGGGGCAAGATTTACAATGAGCAGTTCTTC	CASKKAGGGGKIYNEQFF
TRBJ1-5	-	TRBV28	-	TGTGCCAGCAGTTCCCGACAGGAGGAAAATCAGCCCCAGCATTTT	CASSSRQEENQPQHF